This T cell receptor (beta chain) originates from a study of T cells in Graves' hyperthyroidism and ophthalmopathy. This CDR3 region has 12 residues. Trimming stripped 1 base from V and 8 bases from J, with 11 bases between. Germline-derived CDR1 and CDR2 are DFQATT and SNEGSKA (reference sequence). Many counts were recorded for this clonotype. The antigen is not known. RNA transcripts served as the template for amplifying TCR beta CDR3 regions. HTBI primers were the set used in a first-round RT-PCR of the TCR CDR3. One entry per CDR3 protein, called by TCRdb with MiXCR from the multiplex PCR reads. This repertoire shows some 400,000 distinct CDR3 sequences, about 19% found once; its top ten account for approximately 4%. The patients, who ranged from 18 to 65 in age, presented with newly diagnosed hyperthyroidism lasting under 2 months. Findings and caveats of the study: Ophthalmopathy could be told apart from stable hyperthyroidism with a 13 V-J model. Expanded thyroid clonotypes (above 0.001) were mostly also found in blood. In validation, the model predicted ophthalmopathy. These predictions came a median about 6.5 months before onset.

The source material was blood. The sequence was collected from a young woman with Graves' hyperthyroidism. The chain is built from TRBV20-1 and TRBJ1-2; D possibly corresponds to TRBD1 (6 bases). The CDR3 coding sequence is TGCAGTGCTAGAGGGGGGCCCGACGGCTACACCTTC. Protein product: CSARGGPDGYTF.